This T cell receptor (beta chain) was retrieved from a study of cytomegalovirus exposure and HLA in healthy donors. The wider study: When 300 to 500 donors were genotyped, roughly 80% of them were found to fall in the Caucasian-associated ancestry cluster.

Healthy individuals who donated bone marrow served as the donors. Researchers ran the PCR with 60 Vbeta and 13 Jbeta primers. The data were produced by immunoSEQ multiplex PCR, yet TCRdb's version contains in-frame clones alone and is incomplete. The table lists 120,000 or so clones, roughly 80% of them singletons, with 2% to 2.5% in the top ten. Broader study findings: In a later analysis, CMV-associated beta chains were mostly HLA-associated, it appeared.

The V gene lost 3 bases and the J gene lost 8 bases, with 16 bases spanning the gap. This CDR3 has 15 amino acids. Germline V gives CDR1 WSHSY, CDR2 SAAADI. This clone was observed a few times. Its antigen is undetermined. The TCR sequence derives from a man aged 25 to 40 in good health and CMV-seronegative. V gene TRBV10-2 combines with J gene TRBJ1-4; D not resolved. The sample consisted of PBMCs. The chain's CDR3 is CASSDKTREGEKLFF. The CDR3, as DNA: TGCGCCAGCAGTGATAAGACCCGGGAAGGAGAAAAACTGTTTTTT.